The present T cell receptor (beta chain) was sequenced within a study of blood T cell repertoires in COVID-19. Whole-study context: The samples span acute and convalescent COVID-19 from the United States, Italy and Spain.

Libraries were prepared by immunoSEQ multiplex PCR; TCRdb keeps only in-frame clonotypes and omits some of them. Among roughly 250,000 clones listed, 88% were seen once. The ends were cut back, 2 bases at V and 10 bases at J, with 12 bases in the middle. CDR3 length equals 13 residues. Germline assignment: CDR1 MNHNY and CDR2 SVGAGI (reference sequence). This TCR came from a woman between 40 and 55 years old who had recovered from COVID-19. The chain carries TRBV6-6 and TRBJ2-1; a weak D match, TRBD1 (5 bases). Sequenced input: peripheral blood. For the CDR3, the DNA is TGTGCCAGCAGTTACCAGAATCAGGGAGAGCAGTTCTTC. Protein: CASSYQNQGEQFF.